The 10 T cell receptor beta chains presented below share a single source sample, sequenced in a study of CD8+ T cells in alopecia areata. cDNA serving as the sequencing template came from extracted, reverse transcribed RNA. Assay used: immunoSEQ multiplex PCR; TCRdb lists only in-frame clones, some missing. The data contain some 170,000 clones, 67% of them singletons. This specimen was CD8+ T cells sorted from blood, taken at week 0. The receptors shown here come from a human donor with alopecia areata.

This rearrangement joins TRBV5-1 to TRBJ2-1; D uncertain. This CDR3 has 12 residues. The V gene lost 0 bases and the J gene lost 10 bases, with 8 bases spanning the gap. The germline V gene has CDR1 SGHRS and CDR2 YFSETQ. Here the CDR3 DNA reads TGCGCCAGCAGCTTGGGTATTTCCGAGCAGTTCTTC. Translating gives CASSLGISEQFF.

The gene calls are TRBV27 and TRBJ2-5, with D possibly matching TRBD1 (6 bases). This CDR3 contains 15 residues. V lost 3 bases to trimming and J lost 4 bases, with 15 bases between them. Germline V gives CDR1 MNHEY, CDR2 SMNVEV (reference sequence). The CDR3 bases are TGTGCCAGCAGTTTCCAACGACAGGTGGGAGAGACCCAGTACTTC. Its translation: CASSFQRQVGETQYF.

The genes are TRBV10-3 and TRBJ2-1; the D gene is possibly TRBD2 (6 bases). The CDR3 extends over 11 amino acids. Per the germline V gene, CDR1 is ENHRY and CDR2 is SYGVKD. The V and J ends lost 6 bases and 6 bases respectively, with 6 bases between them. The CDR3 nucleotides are TGTGCCATCAGAGCGGGCAATGAGCAGTTCTTC. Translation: CAIRAGNEQFF.

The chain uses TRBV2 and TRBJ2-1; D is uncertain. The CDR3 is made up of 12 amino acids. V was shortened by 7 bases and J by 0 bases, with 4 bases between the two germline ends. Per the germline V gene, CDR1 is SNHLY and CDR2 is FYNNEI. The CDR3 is CASKVSYNEQFF. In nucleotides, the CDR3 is TGTGCCAGCAAGGTCTCCTACAATGAGCAGTTCTTC.

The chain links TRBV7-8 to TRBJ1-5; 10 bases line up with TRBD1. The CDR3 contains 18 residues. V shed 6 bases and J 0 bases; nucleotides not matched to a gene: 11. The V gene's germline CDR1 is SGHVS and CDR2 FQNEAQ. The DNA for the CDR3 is TGTGCCAGCAGTCAGGGACAGGGGCTTGCCCATAGCAATCAGCCCCAGCATTTT. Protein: CASSQGQGLAHSNQPQHF.

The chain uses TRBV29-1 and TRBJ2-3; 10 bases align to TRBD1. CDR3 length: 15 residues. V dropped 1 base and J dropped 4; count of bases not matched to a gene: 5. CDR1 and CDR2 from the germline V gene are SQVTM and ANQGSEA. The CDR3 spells CSVEVWDRGPDTQYF. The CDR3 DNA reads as TGCAGCGTTGAAGTTTGGGACAGGGGCCCAGATACGCAGTATTTT.

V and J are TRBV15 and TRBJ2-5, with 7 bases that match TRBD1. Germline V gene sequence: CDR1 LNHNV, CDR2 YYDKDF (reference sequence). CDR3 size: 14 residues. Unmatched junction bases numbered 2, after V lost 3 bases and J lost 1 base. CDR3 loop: CATSSDRVQETQYF. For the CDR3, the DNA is TGTGCCACCAGCAGCGACAGGGTCCAAGAGACCCAGTACTTC.

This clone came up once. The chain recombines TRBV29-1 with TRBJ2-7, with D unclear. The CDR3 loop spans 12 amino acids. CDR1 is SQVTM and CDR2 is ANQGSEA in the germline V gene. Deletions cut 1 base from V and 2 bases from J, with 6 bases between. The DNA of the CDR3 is TGCAGCGTTGAAGCTGACGCCTACGAGCAGTACTTC. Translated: CSVEADAYEQYF.

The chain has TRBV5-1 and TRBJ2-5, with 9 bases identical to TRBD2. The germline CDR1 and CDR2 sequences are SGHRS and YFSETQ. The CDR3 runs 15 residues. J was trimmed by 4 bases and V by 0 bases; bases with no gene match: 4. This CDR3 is CASSLEAGGGETQYF. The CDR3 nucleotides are TGCGCCAGCAGCTTGGAAGCGGGGGGCGGAGAGACCCAGTACTTC.

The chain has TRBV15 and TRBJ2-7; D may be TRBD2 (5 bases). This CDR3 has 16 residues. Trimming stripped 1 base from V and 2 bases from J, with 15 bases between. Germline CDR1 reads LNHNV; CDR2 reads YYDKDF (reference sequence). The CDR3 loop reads CATSRGTGLLTYEQYF. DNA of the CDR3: TGTGCCACCAGCAGAGGTACCGGACTGCTTACCTACGAGCAGTACTTC.